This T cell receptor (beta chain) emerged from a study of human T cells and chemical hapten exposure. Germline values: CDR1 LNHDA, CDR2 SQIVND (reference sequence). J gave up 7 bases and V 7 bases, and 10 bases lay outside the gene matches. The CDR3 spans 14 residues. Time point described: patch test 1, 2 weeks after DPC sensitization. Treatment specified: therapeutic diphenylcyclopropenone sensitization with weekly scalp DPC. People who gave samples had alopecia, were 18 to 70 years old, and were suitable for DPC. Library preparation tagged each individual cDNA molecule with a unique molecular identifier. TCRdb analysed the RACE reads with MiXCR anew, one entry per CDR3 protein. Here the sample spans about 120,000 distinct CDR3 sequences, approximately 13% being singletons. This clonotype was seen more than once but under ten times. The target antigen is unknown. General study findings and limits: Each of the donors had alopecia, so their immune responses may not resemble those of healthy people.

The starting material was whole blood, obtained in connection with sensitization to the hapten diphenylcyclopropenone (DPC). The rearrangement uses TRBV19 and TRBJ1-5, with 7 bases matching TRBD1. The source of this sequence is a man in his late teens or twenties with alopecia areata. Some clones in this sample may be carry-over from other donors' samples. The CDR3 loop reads CASTAATGEQPQHF. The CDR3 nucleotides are TGTGCCAGTACCGCGGCTACAGGGGAACAGCCCCAGCATTTT. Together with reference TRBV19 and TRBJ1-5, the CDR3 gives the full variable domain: DGGITQSPKYLFRKEGQNVTLSCEQNLNHDAMYWYRQDPGQGLRLIYYSQIVNDFQKGDIAEGYSVSREKKESFPLTVTSAQKNPTAFYLCASTAATGEQPQHFGDGTRLSIL.